The 4 T cell receptor beta chains below come from one sample, sequenced in a study of T-cell memory formation after mild COVID-19. TCRdb re-analysed the 5' RACE reads in MiXCR, keeping a single row per CDR3 protein. The sample includes 100,000 to 120,000 distinct CDR3 sequences, over 15% of them seen just once. Sequencing was done on a sample of PBMCs or a T cell subset sorted from them (not recorded which). The receptors here all came from a man between 18 and 35 years old who had mild COVID-19 (a few samples of this study predate the infection). Cell type and time point are not known.

The chain employs TRBV13 and TRBJ2-3; 8 nucleotides match TRBD1. The CDR3 length is 18 residues. Germline CDR1 is PRHDT and CDR2 is FYEKMQ (reference sequence). The V gene end was trimmed by 4 bases and the J gene end by 1 base; junction bases not matched to a gene: 13. The CDR3 region is CASSSTSPDRGRTDTQYF. The CDR3 DNA follows: TGTGCCAGCAGCTCCACCTCCCCAGACAGGGGCCGCACAGATACGCAGTATTTT.

V and J are TRBV6-5 and TRBJ2-3, with 12 bases aligning to TRBD1. The germline gives CDR1 MNHEY, CDR2 SVGAGI. J was trimmed by 4 bases and V by 6 bases; bases with no gene match: 5. CDR3 size: 15 residues. The CDR3: CASRGTGGYSDTQYF. CDR3 sequence (DNA): TGTGCCAGCAGGGGGACAGGGGGCTATTCAGATACGCAGTATTTT.

This clonotype has only a few counts. This chain links TRBV27 with TRBJ1-2; D is unresolved. V lost 8 bases and J lost 8, with 12 bases in between. CDR3 size: 11 residues. Germline V gene sequence: CDR1 MNHEY, CDR2 SMNVEV (reference sequence). Here the CDR3 DNA reads TGTGCCAGCCCTGTAAGGGTAGGCTACACCTTC. Its translation is CASPVRVGYTF.

The rearrangement joins TRBV6-5 to TRBJ2-2; D gene unclear. From germline, CDR1 is MNHEY and CDR2 SVGAGI. This CDR3 is built from 14 residues. Deletions cut 6 bases from V and 3 bases from J, with 11 bases between. CDR3 loop: CASRWALDTGELFF. The CDR3 DNA reads TGTGCCAGCAGGTGGGCCCTCGACACCGGGGAGCTGTTTTTT.